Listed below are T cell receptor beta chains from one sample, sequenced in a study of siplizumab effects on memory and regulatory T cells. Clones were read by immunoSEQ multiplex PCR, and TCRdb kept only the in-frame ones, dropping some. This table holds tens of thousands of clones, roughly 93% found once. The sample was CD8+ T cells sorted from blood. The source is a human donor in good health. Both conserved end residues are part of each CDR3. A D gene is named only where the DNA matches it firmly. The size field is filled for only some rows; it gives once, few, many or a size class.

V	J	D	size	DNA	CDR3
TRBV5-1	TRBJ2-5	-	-	TGCGCCAGCAGCTTGGGGCAGGGTCGGGAGACCCAGTACTTC	CASSLGQGRETQYF
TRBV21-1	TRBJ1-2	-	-	TGTGCCAGCAGCGAACACCTAGGGGAATACTATGGCTACACCTTC	CASSEHLGEYYGYTF
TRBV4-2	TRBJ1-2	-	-	TGTGCCAGCAGCCAAGATACTGGCTACACCTTC	CASSQDTGYTF
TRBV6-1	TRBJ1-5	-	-	TGTGCCAGCACTCCTGGGACCTTTAGCAATCAGCCCCAGCATTTT	CASTPGTFSNQPQHF
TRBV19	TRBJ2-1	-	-	TGTGCCAGTAGTGCCGGGACTGTCCCTTGGGATGAGCAGTTCTTC	CASSAGTVPWDEQFF
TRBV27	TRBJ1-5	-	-	TGTGCCAGCAGTTTAGACTCGGGCCTTCAGCCCCAGCATTTT	CASSLDSGLQPQHF
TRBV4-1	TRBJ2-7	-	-	TGCGCCAGCAGCCAAGATCGCGGGGAGCCTTACTACGAGCAGTACTTC	CASSQDRGEPYYEQYF
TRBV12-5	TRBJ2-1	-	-	TGTGCTAGTGGTTTTGGACAGAGCTCCTACAATGAGCAGTTCTTC	CASGFGQSSYNEQFF
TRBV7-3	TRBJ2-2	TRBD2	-	TGTGCCAGCAGCTTATGGGAGGGGACCGCGAACACCGGGGAGCTGTTTTTT	CASSLWEGTANTGELFF
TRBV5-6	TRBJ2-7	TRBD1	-	TGTGCCAGCAGCCCCGGACAGGGGGCTTACGAGCAGTACTTC	CASSPGQGAYEQYF
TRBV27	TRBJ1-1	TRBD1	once	TGTGCCAGCACTCATTTGTGGGAGGGACAGGGAGGTGAAGCTTTCTTT	CASTHLWEGQGGEAFF
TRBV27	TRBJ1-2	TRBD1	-	TGTGCCAGCAGGACAGGGTGGGCTAACTATGGCTACACCTTC	CASRTGWANYGYTF
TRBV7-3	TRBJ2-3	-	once	TGTGCCAGCAGTCCGACTGGGGGCACAGATACGCAGTATTTT	CASSPTGGTDTQYF
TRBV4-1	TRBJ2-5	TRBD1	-	TGCGCCAGCAGCCGAAACGGACAGGGGACTCAAGAGACCCAGTACTTC	CASSRNGQGTQETQYF
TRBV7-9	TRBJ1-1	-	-	TGTGCCAGCAGCTTGCTCGGGAGCCGGGGCACTGAAGCTTTCTTT	CASSLLGSRGTEAFF
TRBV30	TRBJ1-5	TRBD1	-	TGTGCCTGGAGTGCGGGACAGGGAGGCAATCAGCCCCAGCATTTT	CAWSAGQGGNQPQHF
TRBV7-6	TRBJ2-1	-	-	TGTGCCAGCAGCTCGGACCCTCGGGAATACAATGAGCAGTTCTTC	CASSSDPREYNEQFF
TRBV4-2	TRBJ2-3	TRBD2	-	TGTGCCAGCAGCCAAGATAGCGGGGCCTCTAGCACAGATACGCAGTATTTT	CASSQDSGASSTDTQYF
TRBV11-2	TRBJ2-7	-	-	TGTGCCAGCAGCTCCACCTACGAGCAGTACTTC	CASSSTYEQYF
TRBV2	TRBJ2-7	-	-	TGTGCCAGCGGCCGGTCTGACCTAACACCCTCCTACGAGCAGTACTTC	CASGRSDLTPSYEQYF
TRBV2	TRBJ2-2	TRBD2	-	TGTGCCAGCAGTGATAGACTAGCGGGAATGAACACCGGGGAGCTGTTTTTT	CASSDRLAGMNTGELFF
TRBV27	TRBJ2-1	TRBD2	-	TGTGCCAGCAGTTTATATCCGGGACTAGCGTCCACCTACAATGAGCAGTTCTTC	CASSLYPGLASTYNEQFF
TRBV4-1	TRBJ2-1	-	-	TGCGCCAGCAGCCGTACGACAGCGGTGGGTGAGCAGTTCTTC	CASSRTTAVGEQFF
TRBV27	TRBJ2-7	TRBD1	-	TGTGCCAGCAGTTTACTCCTGGGTCGACAGGGCTTCGAGCAGTACTTC	CASSLLLGRQGFEQYF
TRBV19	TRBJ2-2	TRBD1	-	TGTGCCAGTAGTCCAGACAGGGGGCGTAGCGGGGAGCTGTTTTTT	CASSPDRGRSGELFF
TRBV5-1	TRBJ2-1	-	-	TGCGCCAGCAGCTCGGCTGGACCGTTCTCGGTCTTC	CASSSAGPFSVF
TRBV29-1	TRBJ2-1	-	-	TGCAGCGCCTCTTTTACCGATGAGCAGTTCTTC	CSASFTDEQFF
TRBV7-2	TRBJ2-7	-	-	TGTGCCAGCAGCTTAGAGGAGGGATCCTACGAGCAGTACTTC	CASSLEEGSYEQYF